Listed below are T cell receptor beta chains from one sample, sequenced in a study of beta chain features in type 1 diabetes. The assay was immunoSEQ multiplex PCR, and TCRdb's table has in-frame clones only and misses some. The data contain more than 550,000 clones, around an eighth of them seen just once; the ten biggest clones take up roughly 0.04%. The sample was naive CD4+ T cells from blood. The receptors here all came from a man aged 18 to 29 with type 1 diabetes. CDR3s include the opening cysteine and the closing phenylalanine or tryptophan. Fields, in order: D gene, J gene, V gene, clone size, CDR3 DNA, CDR3 protein. D genes are given only for firm matches. For some rows the clone size is stated as once, few or many, or as a class when expanded; others skip it.

d_gene: NA
j_gene: TRBJ2-7
v_gene: TRBV7-7
abundance: NA
CDR3nt: TGTGCTAGCAGCTTAAGAGAGGGATCGTCCTACGAGCAGTACTTC
CDR3aa: CASSLREGSSYEQYF

d_gene: NA
j_gene: TRBJ1-5
v_gene: TRBV30
abundance: few
CDR3nt: TGTGCCTGGGTCTCTGGGGGCGGAAATCAGCCCCAGCATTTT
CDR3aa: CAWVSGGGNQPQHF

d_gene: NA
j_gene: TRBJ1-6
v_gene: TRBV30
abundance: few
CDR3nt: TGTGCCTGGAGTGTGAAGCAGGGTGATTCACCCCTCCACTTT
CDR3aa: CAWSVKQGDSPLHF

d_gene: TRBD2
j_gene: TRBJ2-5
v_gene: TRBV7-2
abundance: few
CDR3nt: TGTGCCAGCAGCCTCGTTTGGGGAGGGCCCCAAGAGACCCAGTACTTC
CDR3aa: CASSLVWGGPQETQYF

d_gene: NA
j_gene: TRBJ2-7
v_gene: TRBV4-1
abundance: few
CDR3nt: TGCGCCAGCAGCCAGGAAAAGTTAATCAGCTCCTACGAGCAGTACTTC
CDR3aa: CASSQEKLISSYEQYF

d_gene: TRBD2
j_gene: TRBJ2-1
v_gene: TRBV19
abundance: NA
CDR3nt: TGTGCCAGTACTTCGCTAGCGGTCGGTAACAATGAGCAGTTCTTC
CDR3aa: CASTSLAVGNNEQFF

d_gene: NA
j_gene: TRBJ1-1
v_gene: TRBV29-1
abundance: NA
CDR3nt: TGCAGCGCAAGAGAGGACCGAAGGAACACTGAAGCTTTCTTT
CDR3aa: CSAREDRRNTEAFF

d_gene: TRBD2
j_gene: TRBJ2-3
v_gene: TRBV27
abundance: NA
CDR3nt: TGTGCCAGCAGTATGGGACTAGCTAGCACAGATACGCAGTATTTT
CDR3aa: CASSMGLASTDTQYF

d_gene: NA
j_gene: TRBJ2-3
v_gene: TRBV6-1
abundance: few
CDR3nt: TGTGCCAGCAGTGAAGCGCAGTTTACTAGGTCGGTGACAGATACGCAGTATTTT
CDR3aa: CASSEAQFTRSVTDTQYF

d_gene: TRBD1
j_gene: TRBJ2-7
v_gene: TRBV18
abundance: NA
CDR3nt: TGTGCCAGCTCATCAAGACAGGGGTCCGACTACGAGCAGTACTTC
CDR3aa: CASSSRQGSDYEQYF

d_gene: NA
j_gene: TRBJ1-1
v_gene: TRBV7-2
abundance: few
CDR3nt: TGTGCCAGCAGCCCTGTGGGACAACGGAACACTGAAGCTTTCTTT
CDR3aa: CASSPVGQRNTEAFF

d_gene: NA
j_gene: TRBJ1-2
v_gene: TRBV29-1
abundance: NA
CDR3nt: TGCAGCGTTGGGCTCGGGGGGCTTAACTATGGCTACACCTTC
CDR3aa: CSVGLGGLNYGYTF

d_gene: NA
j_gene: TRBJ2-3
v_gene: TRBV23-1
abundance: NA
CDR3nt: TGCGCCAGCAGTCAAAGGCCTAGCACAGATACGCAGTATTTT
CDR3aa: CASSQRPSTDTQYF

d_gene: NA
j_gene: TRBJ2-1
v_gene: TRBV11-2
abundance: NA
CDR3nt: TGTGCCAGCAGCCCCCGGGGTGGCAACAATGAGCAGTTCTTC
CDR3aa: CASSPRGGNNEQFF

d_gene: NA
j_gene: TRBJ2-6
v_gene: TRBV9
abundance: NA
CDR3nt: TGTGCCAGCACCCCGTCCCCCTCTGGGGCCAACGTCCTGACTTTC
CDR3aa: CASTPSPSGANVLTF

d_gene: TRBD2
j_gene: TRBJ2-1
v_gene: TRBV9
abundance: few
CDR3nt: TGTGCCAGCAGCGTAAGCGGGGGGGATTACAATGAGCAGTTCTTC
CDR3aa: CASSVSGGDYNEQFF

d_gene: TRBD2
j_gene: TRBJ2-1
v_gene: TRBV5-1
abundance: few
CDR3nt: TGCGCCAGCAGCTTGGTAGCGTCGGGGGGATACAATGAGCAGTTCTTC
CDR3aa: CASSLVASGGYNEQFF

d_gene: TRBD2
j_gene: TRBJ2-3
v_gene: TRBV14
abundance: NA
CDR3nt: TGTGCCAGCAGCCAAGAGCTAGCGGTCCCTAATACGCAGTATTTT
CDR3aa: CASSQELAVPNTQYF

d_gene: TRBD1
j_gene: TRBJ1-5
v_gene: TRBV25-1
abundance: few
CDR3nt: TGTGCCAGCAGTGAGTACAGGGGCGAAGAGAATCAGCCCCAGCATTTT
CDR3aa: CASSEYRGEENQPQHF

d_gene: TRBD2
j_gene: TRBJ2-5
v_gene: TRBV29-1
abundance: NA
CDR3nt: TGCAGCGTAGCTAAGTTGGGCGGGGGTCAAGAGACCCAGTACTTC
CDR3aa: CSVAKLGGGQETQYF

d_gene: NA
j_gene: TRBJ2-2
v_gene: TRBV5-6
abundance: NA
CDR3nt: TGTGCCAGCAGCTCAGACCTCTGGCGAGCAGACACCGGGGAGCTGTTTTTT
CDR3aa: CASSSDLWRADTGELFF

d_gene: NA
j_gene: TRBJ1-1
v_gene: TRBV6-5
abundance: NA
CDR3nt: TGTGCCACCCTGAGGAACATGAACACTGAAGCTTTCTTT
CDR3aa: CATLRNMNTEAFF

d_gene: TRBD1
j_gene: TRBJ2-2
v_gene: TRBV18
abundance: NA
CDR3nt: TGTGCCAGCTCACCCGGGACAGGGTACACCGGGGAGCTGTTTTTT
CDR3aa: CASSPGTGYTGELFF

d_gene: NA
j_gene: TRBJ1-6
v_gene: TRBV6-5
abundance: few
CDR3nt: TGTGCCAGCAGTTACTCGGAGGGGAGGAGAAATTCACCCCTCCACTTT
CDR3aa: CASSYSEGRRNSPLHF

d_gene: NA
j_gene: TRBJ2-3
v_gene: TRBV5-6
abundance: few
CDR3nt: TGTGCCAGCAGCTTCGTCCAGGCCACAGATACGCAGTATTTT
CDR3aa: CASSFVQATDTQYF

d_gene: TRBD1
j_gene: TRBJ2-1
v_gene: TRBV28
abundance: few
CDR3nt: TGTGCCACCAATCACCGAGGGGGCTACGGTGAGCAGTTCTTC
CDR3aa: CATNHRGGYGEQFF

d_gene: TRBD1
j_gene: TRBJ2-1
v_gene: TRBV29-1
abundance: NA
CDR3nt: TGCAGCGTTCCTGGGGCCGGGACAGGGGATCCCGTGGGGCAGTTCTTC
CDR3aa: CSVPGAGTGDPVGQFF

d_gene: TRBD1
j_gene: TRBJ2-7
v_gene: TRBV29-1
abundance: few
CDR3nt: TGCAGTGGACAGGTTTGGGGCTACGAGCAGTACTTC
CDR3aa: CSGQVWGYEQYF

d_gene: TRBD2
j_gene: TRBJ2-1
v_gene: TRBV10-3
abundance: NA
CDR3nt: TGTGCCATCAGTCCCGGGACTAGCCCCCTACTACAGTTCTTC
CDR3aa: CAISPGTSPLLQFF

d_gene: TRBD1
j_gene: TRBJ1-2
v_gene: TRBV30
abundance: NA
CDR3nt: TGTGCCTGGAGGTCGACAGGGAACTATGGCTACACCTTC
CDR3aa: CAWRSTGNYGYTF

d_gene: NA
j_gene: TRBJ1-1
v_gene: TRBV29-1
abundance: NA
CDR3nt: TGCAGCGTTACAGGATGGCTGAACACTGAAGCTTTCTTT
CDR3aa: CSVTGWLNTEAFF

d_gene: NA
j_gene: TRBJ1-2
v_gene: TRBV7-9
abundance: NA
CDR3nt: TGTGCCAGCAGCTTAGCCGCTGAATCATACACCTTC
CDR3aa: CASSLAAESYTF

d_gene: NA
j_gene: TRBJ2-3
v_gene: TRBV5-1
abundance: few
CDR3nt: TGCGCCAGCTACCTGAGGGGGGCCAGGGGTGAAGATACGCAGTATTTT
CDR3aa: CASYLRGARGEDTQYF

d_gene: TRBD2
j_gene: TRBJ2-7
v_gene: TRBV10-3
abundance: NA
CDR3nt: TGTGCCATCAGGGCTAGCGGGAGCCTTTACGAGCAGTACTTC
CDR3aa: CAIRASGSLYEQYF

d_gene: NA
j_gene: TRBJ1-4
v_gene: TRBV30
abundance: few
CDR3nt: TGTGCCTGGAGTGGCTTCCCAGAAAAACTGTTTTTT
CDR3aa: CAWSGFPEKLFF

d_gene: NA
j_gene: TRBJ2-3
v_gene: TRBV6-5
abundance: NA
CDR3nt: TGTGCCAGCAGTCAAAAGTCACGGAGCACAGATACGCAGTATTTT
CDR3aa: CASSQKSRSTDTQYF

d_gene: NA
j_gene: TRBJ2-3
v_gene: TRBV2
abundance: once
CDR3nt: TGTGCCAGCAGTGAAGCAGGGGTTTCTAGCACAGATACGCAGTATTTT
CDR3aa: CASSEAGVSSTDTQYF